One and the same sample provided the 25 T cell receptor beta chains below, sequenced in a study of blood T cell repertoires in COVID-19. Sequenced by immunoSEQ multiplex PCR; TCRdb stores in-frame clones only, minus some. The table records over 130,000 clones, around 83% of them present only once. Sequencing was performed on peripheral blood. These receptors all come from a man aged 30 to 39 with COVID-19, enrolled during active disease.

The V gene is TRBV27, the J gene TRBJ1-2; TRBD1 matches at 8 bases. CDR3 length equals 16 residues. The junction had 12 bases not matched to a gene; V was cut back by 8 bases and J by 1 base. Germline values: CDR1 MNHEY, CDR2 SMNVEV (reference sequence). The DNA of the CDR3 is TGTGCCAGCTCCGGGACAGGATTTAACTATAACTATGGCTACACCTTC. This gives the protein CASSGTGFNYNYGYTF.

This chain uses TRBV3-1 (or the pseudogene TRBV3-2) with TRBJ1-6; 8 positions match TRBD1. The CDR3 contains 15 residues. CDR1 is LGHDT and CDR2 is YNNKEL in the germline V gene (reference sequence). Trimming cost V 4 bases and J 9 bases; bases outside gene matches: 8. DNA of the CDR3: TGTGCCAGCAGCCTCCGGGACAGGTTTGCTTCACCCCTCCACTTT. Encoded protein: CASSLRDRFASPLHF.

The chain combines TRBV15 with TRBJ2-3; D is possibly TRBD2 (6 bases). Germline lookup yields CDR1 LNHNV and CDR2 YYDKDF (reference sequence). Trimming shortened V by 3 bases and J by 6 bases, and 16 bases separated the two germline ends. The CDR3 extends over 15 amino acids. Written as DNA, the CDR3 is TGTGCCACCAGCAGTGCTTGGGGAGGTACGGATACGCAGTATTTT. This codes for CATSSAWGGTDTQYF.

This chain uses TRBV5-1 with TRBJ2-7; TRBD1 might be the D (6 bases). The ends were cut back, 4 bases at V and 6 bases at J, with 17 bases in the middle. This CDR3 spans 14 amino acids. From germline, CDR1 is SGHRS and CDR2 YFSETQ. CDR3: CASSPGQPKSEQYF. The DNA for the CDR3 is TGCGCCAGCAGCCCTGGACAGCCTAAGAGCGAGCAGTACTTC. Using reference TRBV5-1 and TRBJ2-7 for the parts outside the CDR3, the full variable domain is KAGVTQTPRYLIKTRGQQVTLSCSPISGHRSVSWYQQTPGQGLQFLFEYFSETQRNKGNFPGRFSGRQFSNSRSEMNVSTLELGDSALYLCASSPGQPKSEQYFGPGTRLTVT.

The rearrangement joins TRBV11-2 to TRBJ2-3; D gene uncertain. This CDR3 is built from 12 residues. Trimming removed 3 bases at V and 2 bases at J, with 3 bases between. Germline values: CDR1 SGHAT, CDR2 FQNNGV. CDR3 coding DNA: TGTGCCAGCAGCTTTAACACAGATACGCAGTATTTT. Protein sequence: CASSFNTDTQYF.

This clone was recorded once. The chain joins TRBV4-1 to TRBJ2-7, with D possibly TRBD1 on 5 matching bases. This CDR3 region has 14 residues. The germline V and J ends were trimmed by 1 base and 4 bases, with 11 bases remaining between them. Germline-derived CDR1 and CDR2 are MGHRA and YSYEKL. The CDR3 here is CASSQVVKGYEQYF. The CDR3 DNA sequence: TGCGCCAGCAGCCAAGTTGTAAAGGGGTACGAGCAGTACTTC.

V gene TRBV7-2 combines with J gene TRBJ2-3; a weak D match, TRBD2 (6 bases). The CDR3 loop spans 13 amino acids. In germline, CDR1 is SGHTA, CDR2 FQGNSA. V was shortened by 5 bases and J by 6 bases, with 12 bases between the two germline ends. CDR3 in DNA: TGTGCCAGCAGCCGACTAGAAAAGGATACGCAGTATTTT. Translated: CASSRLEKDTQYF.

The genes are TRBV29-1 and TRBJ2-7, with a possible D match to TRBD1 (6 bases). V lost 7 bases to trimming and J lost 5 bases, with 12 bases between them. The CDR3 loop spans 11 amino acids. Looked up from germline, CDR1 is SQVTM and CDR2 is ANQGSEA. CDR3 loop: CSGRQVDEQYF. CDR3 sequence (DNA): TGCAGCGGCCGACAGGTCGACGAGCAGTACTTC.

This clone was recorded a few times. This chain connects TRBV19 to TRBJ1-1, with D perhaps matching TRBD1 (5 bases). Germline lookup yields CDR1 LNHDA and CDR2 SQIVND (reference sequence). V was cut by 5 bases and J by 1 base, with 14 bases left in between. The CDR3 sequence is 15 residues long. The CDR3 DNA reads as TGTGCCAGTAGTTTTGGGCCGGGGGGGAACACTGAAGCTTTCTTT. It encodes CASSFGPGGNTEAFF.

This chain connects TRBV5-1 to TRBJ2-7; TRBD2 might be the D (5 bases). The germline gives CDR1 SGHRS, CDR2 YFSETQ. V lost 4 bases, J lost 3 bases, and 14 bases lay in between. The CDR3 runs to 14 residues. CDR3 sequence: CASSPGIVSYEQYF. The CDR3 DNA sequence: TGCGCCAGCAGCCCGGGGATCGTAAGCTACGAGCAGTACTTC. The full variable domain, its missing parts supplied by reference TRBV5-1 and TRBJ2-7, is KAGVTQTPRYLIKTRGQQVTLSCSPISGHRSVSWYQQTPGQGLQFLFEYFSETQRNKGNFPGRFSGRQFSNSRSEMNVSTLELGDSALYLCASSPGIVSYEQYFGPGTRLTVT.

This clone was counted once. The chain recombines TRBV19 with TRBJ2-7; TRBD1 matches at 11 bases. The length of the CDR3 is 14 residues. The ends lost 4 bases at V and 4 bases at J; junction bases unmatched: 3. In germline, CDR1 is LNHDA, CDR2 SQIVND (reference sequence). The CDR3 DNA reads as TGTGCCAGTAGTACGGACAGGGGGCAATACGAGCAGTACTTC. Protein sequence: CASSTDRGQYEQYF.

The chain has TRBV29-1 and TRBJ2-3, with a weak D call TRBD1 (6 bases). The ends were cut back, 0 bases at V and 8 bases at J, with 9 bases in the middle. The CDR3 consists of 12 residues. CDR1 is SQVTM and CDR2 is ANQGSEA in the germline V gene. The DNA of the CDR3 is TGCAGCGTTGAAGACAGGGGAAGTACGCAGTATTTT. Its protein product is CSVEDRGSTQYF.

The chain recombines TRBV5-6 with TRBJ1-5, with TRBD1 matching 8 bases. Germline V CDR1 and CDR2: SGHDT, YYEEEE. V lost 4 bases, J lost 0 bases, and 3 bases stayed unmatched. The CDR3 length is 15 residues. This chain's CDR3 is CASSPDRGSNQPQHF. In nucleotides, the CDR3 is TGTGCCAGCAGCCCAGACAGGGGTAGCAATCAGCCCCAGCATTTT.

In this sample, this clone turned up once. The J gene is TRBJ2-1, the V gene TRBV14; D may be TRBD1 (6 bases). Germline lookup yields CDR1 SGHDN and CDR2 FVKESK. Trimming left V 0 bases short and J 6 bases short, with 18 bases between. This CDR3 is built from 17 residues. CDR3 sequence reads: CASSQEGDWDKSNEQFF. The CDR3 DNA sequence: TGTGCCAGCAGCCAAGAAGGCGATTGGGACAAATCCAATGAGCAGTTCTTC.

This chain links TRBV3-1 (or the pseudogene TRBV3-2) with TRBJ2-7, with a possible D match to TRBD1 (6 bases). This CDR3 contains 13 residues. Trimming left V 4 bases short and J 4 bases short, with 11 bases between. Germline loops: CDR1 LGHDT, CDR2 YNNKEL (reference sequence). The CDR3 coding sequence is TGTGCCAGCAGCCGGGGACAACTATACGAGCAGTACTTC. Its translation is CASSRGQLYEQYF.

This rearrangement joins TRBV30 to TRBJ2-1, with D possibly matching TRBD2 (5 bases). From germline, CDR1 is GTSNPN and CDR2 SVGIG (reference sequence). This CDR3 spans 15 amino acids. The V end lost 4 bases, the J end lost 0 bases, and 13 bases lay between the germline ends. The CDR3 DNA reads TGTGCCTGGACCGCGGGTAAGAGCTCCTACAATGAGCAGTTCTTC. This translates into CAWTAGKSSYNEQFF.

The V and J genes are TRBV6-5 and TRBJ1-1, with D unresolved. CDR3 length: 13 amino acids. Germline CDR1 MNHEY, CDR2 SVGAGI. The germline V and J ends were trimmed by 5 bases and 5 bases, with 12 bases remaining between them. CDR3 loop: CASSNGVQTEAFF. The CDR3 nucleotides are TGTGCCAGCAGTAACGGGGTTCAAACTGAAGCTTTCTTT.

This clone was seen only a few times. V usage is TRBV27 and J usage is TRBJ1-2; possible D gene TRBD1, 5 bases. Germline CDR1 is MNHEY and CDR2 is SMNVEV (reference sequence). The CDR3 is made up of 13 amino acids. Trimming took 6 bases from V and 8 from J, leaving 16 bases between them. The CDR3: CASSPEWGRGYTF. The CDR3 region has the DNA TGTGCCAGCAGCCCCGAGTGGGGCCGGGGCTACACCTTC.

This clone was found once. The rearrangement links TRBV19 to TRBJ2-7; 8 positions agree with TRBD1. The junction had 7 bases not matched to a gene; V was cut back by 4 bases and J by 2 bases. Germline assignment: CDR1 LNHDA and CDR2 SQIVND (reference sequence). The CDR3 length is 15 residues. The chain's CDR3 is CASSTADRGAYEQYF. The CDR3 DNA follows: TGTGCCAGTAGTACCGCCGACAGGGGCGCCTACGAGCAGTACTTC.

This chain uses TRBV10-1 with TRBJ2-5; 11 nucleotides line up with TRBD2. Looked up from germline, CDR1 is WNHNN and CDR2 is SYGVQD (reference sequence). V was clipped by 7 bases and J by 1 base; unmatched bases: 8. The CDR3 is 16 residues long. The CDR3: CASKFRLAGPQETQYF. DNA for the CDR3: TGCGCCAGCAAATTTCGACTAGCGGGACCCCAAGAGACCCAGTACTTC.

The chain has TRBV12-5 and TRBJ1-1; 8 nucleotides align to TRBD1. This CDR3 region has 13 residues. Per germline, CDR1 LGHNT and CDR2 FRNRAP. J gave up 7 bases and V 2 bases, and 3 bases lay outside the gene matches. CDR3 DNA: TGTGCTAGTGGTTTGCAGGGGGCCAGTGAAGCTTTCTTT. Its translation is CASGLQGASEAFF.

This sequence joins TRBV9 and TRBJ2-3; 7 positions match TRBD1. Germline V gene data show CDR1 as SGDLS and CDR2 as YYNGEE. The CDR3 is 15 residues long. V trimming: 4 bases; J trimming: 2 bases; junction bases outside the gene matches: 7. This CDR3 reads CASSPVGQNTDTQYF. DNA for the CDR3: TGTGCCAGCAGCCCAGTGGGACAGAACACAGATACGCAGTATTTT.

This clone was seen a handful of times. The chain couples TRBV7-9 to TRBJ1-1; TRBD1 aligns across 11 bases. Looked up from germline, CDR1 is SEHNR and CDR2 is FQNEAQ (reference sequence). After removal of 4 bases from V and 5 bases from J, the junction contained 6 bases not matched to a gene. This CDR3 has 15 amino acids. The CDR3: CASSSGTGGGTEAFF. DNA of the CDR3: TGTGCCAGCAGCTCCGGGACAGGGGGTGGGACTGAAGCTTTCTTT.

The V call is TRBV2, the J call TRBJ1-5, with D unclear. Trimming removed 6 bases from V and 4 bases from J, with 13 bases in between. The V gene's germline CDR1 is SNHLY and CDR2 FYNNEI. CDR3 length: 14 residues. The CDR3 DNA reads as TGTGCCAGCAGGAGGGCGCAGGTAAATCAGCCCCAGCATTTT. Encoded protein: CASRRAQVNQPQHF.

V and J are TRBV6-5 and TRBJ2-1, with 7 bases matching TRBD2. V dropped 8 bases and J dropped 6; count of bases not matched to a gene: 13. The CDR3 is made up of 15 amino acids. Germline V CDR1 and CDR2: MNHEY, SVGAGI. The CDR3 nucleotides are TGTGCCAGCCGTCCCGGGGCTAGCGGTCGCAATGAGCAGTTCTTC. It yields the protein CASRPGASGRNEQFF.